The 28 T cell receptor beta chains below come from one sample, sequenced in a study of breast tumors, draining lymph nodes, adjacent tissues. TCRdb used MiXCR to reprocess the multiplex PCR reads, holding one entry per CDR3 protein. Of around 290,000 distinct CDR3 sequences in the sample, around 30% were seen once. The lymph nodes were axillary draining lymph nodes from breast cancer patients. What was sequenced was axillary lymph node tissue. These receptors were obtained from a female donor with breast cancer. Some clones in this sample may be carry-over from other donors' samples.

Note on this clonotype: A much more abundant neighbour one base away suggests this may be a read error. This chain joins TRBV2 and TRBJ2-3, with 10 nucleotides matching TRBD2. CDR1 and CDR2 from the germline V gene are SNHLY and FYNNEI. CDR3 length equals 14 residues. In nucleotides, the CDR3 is TGTGCCGGCAGTGGGCTAGCGGGAGTTGGGACGCAGTATTTT. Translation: CAGSGLAGVGTQYF.

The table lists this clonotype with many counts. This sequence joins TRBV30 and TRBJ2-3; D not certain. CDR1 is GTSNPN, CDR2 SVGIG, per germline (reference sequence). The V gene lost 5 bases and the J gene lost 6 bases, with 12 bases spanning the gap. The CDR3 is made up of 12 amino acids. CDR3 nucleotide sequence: TGTGCCTGGTCCACCGGTGGGGATACGCAGTATTTT. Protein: CAWSTGGDTQYF.

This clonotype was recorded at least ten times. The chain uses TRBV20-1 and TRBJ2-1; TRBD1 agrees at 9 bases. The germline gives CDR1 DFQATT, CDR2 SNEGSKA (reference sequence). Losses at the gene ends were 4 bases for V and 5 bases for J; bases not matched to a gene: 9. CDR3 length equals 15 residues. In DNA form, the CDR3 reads TGCAGTGCTAACCCTACAGGGGGCGGCCACAATGAGCAGTTCTTC. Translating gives CSANPTGGGHNEQFF.

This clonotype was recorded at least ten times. In nucleotides, the CDR3 is TGTGCCAGCAGTTCAACAGGGGCCTCTGGAAACACCATATATTTT. Its translation: CASSSTGASGNTIYF. The chain has TRBV11-2 and TRBJ1-3; TRBD1 matches 7 bases. The CDR3 runs 15 residues. Germline-derived CDR1 and CDR2 are SGHAT and FQNNGV. The V segment lost 6 bases and the J segment 0 bases; nucleotides outside the gene matches: 5.

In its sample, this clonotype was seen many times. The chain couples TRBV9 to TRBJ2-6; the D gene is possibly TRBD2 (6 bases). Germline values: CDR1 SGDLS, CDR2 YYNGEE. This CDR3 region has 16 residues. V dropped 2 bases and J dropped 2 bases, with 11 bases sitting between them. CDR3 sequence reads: CASSVDGSPGANVLTF. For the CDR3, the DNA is TGTGCCAGCAGCGTGGACGGGAGCCCTGGGGCCAACGTCCTGACTTTC.

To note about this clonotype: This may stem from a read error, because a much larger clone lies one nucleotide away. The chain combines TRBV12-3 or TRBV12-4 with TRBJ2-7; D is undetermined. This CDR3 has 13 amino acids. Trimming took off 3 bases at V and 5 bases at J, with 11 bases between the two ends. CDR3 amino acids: CASSFVGSDEQYF. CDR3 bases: TGTGCCAGCAGTTTCGTGGGTTCGGACGAGCAGTACTTC.

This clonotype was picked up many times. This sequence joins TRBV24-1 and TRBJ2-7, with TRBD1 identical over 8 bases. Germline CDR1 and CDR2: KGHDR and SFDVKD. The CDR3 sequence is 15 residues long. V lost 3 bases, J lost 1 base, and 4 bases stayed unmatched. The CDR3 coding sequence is TGTGCCACCAGTGATACAGGGGGTAAGTCCTACGAGCAGTACTTC. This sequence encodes CATSDTGGKSYEQYF.

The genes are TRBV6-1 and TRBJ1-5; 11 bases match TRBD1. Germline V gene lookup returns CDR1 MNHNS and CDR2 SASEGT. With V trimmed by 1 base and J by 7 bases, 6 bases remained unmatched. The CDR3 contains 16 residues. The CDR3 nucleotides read TGTGCCAGCAGTGAAGGGACAGGGGGCGTGAGCCAGCCCCAGCATTTT. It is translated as CASSEGTGGVSQPQHF.

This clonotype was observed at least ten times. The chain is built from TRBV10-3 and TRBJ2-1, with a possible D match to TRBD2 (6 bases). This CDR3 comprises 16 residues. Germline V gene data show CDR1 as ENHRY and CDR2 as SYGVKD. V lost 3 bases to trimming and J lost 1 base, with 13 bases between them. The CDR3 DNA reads TGTGCCATCAGTGACCTAGGAGGGAGATCCTACAATGAGCAGTTCTTC. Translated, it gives CAISDLGGRSYNEQFF.

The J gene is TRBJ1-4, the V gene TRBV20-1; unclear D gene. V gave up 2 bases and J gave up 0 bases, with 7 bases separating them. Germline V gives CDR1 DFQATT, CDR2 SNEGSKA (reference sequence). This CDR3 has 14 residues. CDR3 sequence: CSARPGATNEKLFF. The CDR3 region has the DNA TGCAGTGCTAGACCCGGGGCAACTAATGAAAAACTGTTTTTT.

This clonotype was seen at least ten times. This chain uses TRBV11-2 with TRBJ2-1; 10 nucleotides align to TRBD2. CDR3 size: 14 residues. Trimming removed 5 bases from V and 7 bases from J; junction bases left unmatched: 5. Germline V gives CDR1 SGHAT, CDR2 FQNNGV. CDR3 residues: CASSPSGRANEQFF. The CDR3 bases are TGTGCCAGCAGCCCCAGCGGGAGGGCGAATGAGCAGTTCTTC. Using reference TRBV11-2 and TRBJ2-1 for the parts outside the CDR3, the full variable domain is EAGVAQSPRYKIIEKRQSVAFWCNPISGHATLYWYQQILGQGPKLLIQFQNNGVVDDSQLPKDRFSAERLKGVDSTLKIQPAKLEDSAVYLCASSPSGRANEQFFGPGTRLTVL.

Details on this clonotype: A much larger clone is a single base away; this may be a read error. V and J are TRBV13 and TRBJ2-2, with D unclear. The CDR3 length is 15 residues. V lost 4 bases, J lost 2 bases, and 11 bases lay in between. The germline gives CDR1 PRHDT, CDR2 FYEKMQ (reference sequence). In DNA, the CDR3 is TGTGCCAGCAGCTGGCGTGCCGGAAACACCGGGGAGCTGTTTTTT. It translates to CASSWRAGNTGELFF. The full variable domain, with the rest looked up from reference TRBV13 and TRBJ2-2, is AAGVIQSPRHLIKEKRETATLKCYPIPRHDTVYWYQQGPGQDPQFLISFYEKMQSDKGSIPDRFSAQQFSDYHSELNMSSLELGDSALYFCASSWRAGNTGELFFGEGSRLTVL.

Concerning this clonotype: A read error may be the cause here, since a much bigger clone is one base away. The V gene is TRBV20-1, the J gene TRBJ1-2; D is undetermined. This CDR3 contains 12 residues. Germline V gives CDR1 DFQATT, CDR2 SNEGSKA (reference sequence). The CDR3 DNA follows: TGCAGTGCTAGACCGGAGGACTATGGCTCCACCTTC. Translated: CSARPEDYGSTF.

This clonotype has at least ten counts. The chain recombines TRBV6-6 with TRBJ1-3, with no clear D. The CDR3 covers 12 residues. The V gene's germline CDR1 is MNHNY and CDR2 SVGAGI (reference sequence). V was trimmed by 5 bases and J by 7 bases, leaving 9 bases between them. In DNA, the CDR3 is TGTGCCAGCAGTATTCTGAGCAACACCATATATTTT. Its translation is CASSILSNTIYF.

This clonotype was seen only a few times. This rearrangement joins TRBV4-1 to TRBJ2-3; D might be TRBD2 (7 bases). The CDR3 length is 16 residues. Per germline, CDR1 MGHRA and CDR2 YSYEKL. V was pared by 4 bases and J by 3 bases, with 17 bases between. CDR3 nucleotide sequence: TGCGCCAGCAGCCGTTGGGGGGGCAGTGAGACAGATACGCAGTATTTT. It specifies CASSRWGGSETDTQYF.

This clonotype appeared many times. DNA of the CDR3: TGTGCCAGCAGCCCCAGCTGGTTGGACACCGGGGAGCTGTTTTTT. Its protein product is CASSPSWLDTGELFF. The rearrangement links TRBV9 to TRBJ2-2, with unresolved D. The V and J ends lost 4 bases and 3 bases respectively, with 13 bases between them. The CDR3 length is 15 residues. Germline loops: CDR1 SGDLS, CDR2 YYNGEE.

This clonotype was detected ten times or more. CDR3 region: CASSLNGQANTGELFF. The CDR3 DNA sequence: TGCGCCAGCAGCTTGAATGGCCAGGCGAACACCGGGGAGCTGTTTTTT. The rearrangement uses TRBV5-1 and TRBJ2-2; D remains unclear. The CDR3 loop spans 16 amino acids. Germline CDR1 reads SGHRS; CDR2 reads YFSETQ. The ends were cut back, 1 base at V and 0 bases at J, with 10 bases in the middle.

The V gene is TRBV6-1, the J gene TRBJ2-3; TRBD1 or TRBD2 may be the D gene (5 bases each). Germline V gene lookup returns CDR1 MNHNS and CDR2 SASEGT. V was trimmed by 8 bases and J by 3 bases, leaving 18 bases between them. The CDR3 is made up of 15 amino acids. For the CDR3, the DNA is TGTGCCAGCGGTTACTCCGGGACCATAACAGATACGCAGTATTTT. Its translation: CASGYSGTITDTQYF.

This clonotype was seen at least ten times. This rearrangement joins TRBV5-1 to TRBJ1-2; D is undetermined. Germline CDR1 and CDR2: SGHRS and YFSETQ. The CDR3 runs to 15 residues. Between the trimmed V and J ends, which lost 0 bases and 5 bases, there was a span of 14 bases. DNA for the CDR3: TGCGCCAGCAGCTTGGGGGCGGGTCGGAGGTATGGCTACACCTTC. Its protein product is CASSLGAGRRYGYTF.

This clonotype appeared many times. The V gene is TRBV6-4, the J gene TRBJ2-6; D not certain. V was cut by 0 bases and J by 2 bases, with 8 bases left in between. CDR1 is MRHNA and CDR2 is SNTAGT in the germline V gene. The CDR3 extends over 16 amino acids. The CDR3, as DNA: TGTGCCAGCAGTGACTCGTACAGACCTGGGGCCAACGTCCTGACTTTC. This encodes CASSDSYRPGANVLTF.

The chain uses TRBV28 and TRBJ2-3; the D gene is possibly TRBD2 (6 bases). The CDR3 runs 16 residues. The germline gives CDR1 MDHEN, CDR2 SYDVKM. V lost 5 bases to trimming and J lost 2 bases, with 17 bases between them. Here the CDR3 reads CASSLPGGGNTDTQYF. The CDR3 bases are TGTGCCAGCAGTCTCCCCGGCGGCGGGAACACAGATACGCAGTATTTT.

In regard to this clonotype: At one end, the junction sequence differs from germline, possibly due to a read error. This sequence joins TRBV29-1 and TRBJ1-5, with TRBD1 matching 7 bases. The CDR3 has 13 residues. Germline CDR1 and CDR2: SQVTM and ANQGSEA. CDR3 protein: CSVRTGENQPQHF. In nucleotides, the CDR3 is TGCAGCGTACGGACAGGAGAAAATCAGCCTCAGCATTTT.

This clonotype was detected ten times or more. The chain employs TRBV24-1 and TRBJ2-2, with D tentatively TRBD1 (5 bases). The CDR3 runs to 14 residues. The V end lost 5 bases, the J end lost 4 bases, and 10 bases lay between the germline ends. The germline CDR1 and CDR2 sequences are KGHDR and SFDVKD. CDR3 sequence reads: CATSADSPTGELFF. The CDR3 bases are TGTGCCACCAGTGCTGACAGTCCCACCGGGGAGCTGTTTTTT.

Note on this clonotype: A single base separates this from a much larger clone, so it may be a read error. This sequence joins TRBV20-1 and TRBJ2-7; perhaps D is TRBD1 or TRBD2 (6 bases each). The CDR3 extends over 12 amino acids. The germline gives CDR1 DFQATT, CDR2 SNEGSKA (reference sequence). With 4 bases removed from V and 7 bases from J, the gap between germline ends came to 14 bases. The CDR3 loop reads CSAKRGEREQYF. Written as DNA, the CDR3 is TGCAGTGCTAAGAGGGGGGAGCGGGAGCAGTACTTC.

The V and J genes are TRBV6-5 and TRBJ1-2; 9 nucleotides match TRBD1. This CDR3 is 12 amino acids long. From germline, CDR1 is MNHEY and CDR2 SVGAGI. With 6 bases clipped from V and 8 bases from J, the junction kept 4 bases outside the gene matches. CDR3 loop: CASRTGTGGYTF. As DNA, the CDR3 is TGTGCCAGCAGAACCGGGACAGGGGGCTACACCTTC.

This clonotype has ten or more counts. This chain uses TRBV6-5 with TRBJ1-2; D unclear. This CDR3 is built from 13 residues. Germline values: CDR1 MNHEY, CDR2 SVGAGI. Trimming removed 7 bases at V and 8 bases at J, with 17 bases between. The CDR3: CASTPGLSGGYTF. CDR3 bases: TGTGCCAGCACCCCGGGCCTTTCCGGCGGCTACACCTTC.

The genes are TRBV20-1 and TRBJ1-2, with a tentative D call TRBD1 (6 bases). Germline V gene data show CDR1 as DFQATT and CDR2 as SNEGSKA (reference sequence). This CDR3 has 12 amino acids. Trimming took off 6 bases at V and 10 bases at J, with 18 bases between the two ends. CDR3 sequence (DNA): TGCAGTGCCCCCGATCCAGGGGTTTTCTACACCTTC. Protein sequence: CSAPDPGVFYTF.

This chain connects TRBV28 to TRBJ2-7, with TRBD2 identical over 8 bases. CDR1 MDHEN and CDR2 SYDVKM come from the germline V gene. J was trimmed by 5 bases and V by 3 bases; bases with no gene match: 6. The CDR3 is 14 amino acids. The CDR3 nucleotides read TGTGCCAGCAGTTTGTCTTCGGGGGGGGACGAGCAGTACTTC. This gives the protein CASSLSSGGDEQYF.